This is a list of T cell receptor beta chains from one sample in a study of beta chain features in type 1 diabetes. Profiling relied on immunoSEQ multiplex PCR, and the TCRdb table lists in-frame clones only, not all of them. This table holds fewer than 300,000 clones, roughly 10% found once. Sequencing was carried out using naive CD4+ T cells from blood. Receptors originate from a man in his thirties or forties with type 1 diabetes. Both conserved end residues are trimmed from each CDR3.

j_call cdr3_length v_call cdr3_aa
TRBJ2-2 12 TRBV30 AWSKGLNTGELF
TRBJ2-3 13 TRBV29-1 SVEGQGGGSYTQY
TRBJ2-3 12 TRBV15 ATSSPATADTQY
TRBJ2-1 9 TRBV30 AYSRSNEQF
TRBJ1-1 15 TRBV2 ASSEPGGKGMNTEAF
TRBJ2-2 12 TRBV4-1 ASSQPTNTGELF
TRBJ1-5 12 TRBV19 ASSIPNSNQPQH
TRBJ1-2 12 TRBV7-9 ASSFGQGGDGYT
TRBJ1-5 13 TRBV7-2 ASRARGRSNQPQH
TRBJ2-7 13 TRBV6-5 ASSYSGGLDYEQY
TRBJ1-1 16 TRBV28 ASSYYYLLDRRNTEAF